This T cell receptor (beta chain) was sequenced during a study of T cell repertoires in cytomegalovirus infection. TCRdb re-called the reads with MiXCR, one entry per CDR3 protein. The table includes around 290,000 distinct CDR3 sequences, roughly 24% detected once. The germline V and J ends were trimmed by 2 bases and 3 bases, with 14 bases remaining between them. The CDR3 loop spans 15 amino acids. Germline values: CDR1 SGHRS, CDR2 YFSETQ. The sequence was obtained from a human donor in good health (CMV status not recorded). Some clones in this sample may be carry-over from other donors' samples. V and J are TRBV5-1 and TRBJ2-5; D gene uncertain. Sequenced input: PBMCs. The CDR3 here is CASSLLTGPEETQYF. For the CDR3, the DNA is TGCGCCAGCAGCTTATTGACCGGGCCAGAAGAGACCCAGTACTTC.